The clone carrying this T cell receptor beta chain is categorized as medium-sized (0.01 to 0.1%). Its target is unknown. V was clipped by 4 bases and J by 3 bases; unmatched bases: 8. Germline V gene sequence: CDR1 DFQATT, CDR2 SNEGSKA (reference sequence). This CDR3 contains 17 residues. Amplification of TCR beta CDR3 from genomic DNA used two-round multiplex PCR. Primers specific to each TRBV and TRBJ gene drove first-round PCR. The second round, a PCR step, used universal primers. TCRdb independently ran MiXCR on the multiplex PCR reads; one entry per CDR3 protein. The sample carries approximately 11,000 distinct CDR3 sequences, roughly 51% recorded once. This sample is part of a study of prognosis after radiotherapy for stage I lung cancer. Study-level background: Aged about 53 to 90 years, with a median of around 74 years, the patients were about a dozen men and over 5 women.

Peripheral blood samples of roughly 5.7 milliliters were drawn at each of two time points. Findings and limits, study-wide: Once stereotactic body radiation therapy had been given, unique TCR clone counts fell, with a median of about 10,000 versus 6,900.

Sequenced here: PBMCs, sampled before or after stereotactic body radiation therapy (not recorded which). The sequence derives from a donor older than 45 with non-small cell lung cancer. This chain uses TRBV20-1 with TRBJ2-6, with 11 bases fitting TRBD1. The CDR3 DNA reads TGCAGTGCTACCGGACAGGGGGCGCGTTATGGGGCCAACGTCCTGACTTTC. It is translated as CSATGQGARYGANVLTF.